A selection of T cell receptor beta chains follows, all from one sample in a study of T cell repertoires in cytomegalovirus infection. TCRdb re-called the reads with MiXCR, one entry per CDR3 protein. The sample holds about 260,000 distinct CDR3 sequences; roughly 13% are singletons and the top ten take 8.8%. The sequencing input was PBMCs. The receptor source for this set is a human donor in good health (CMV status not recorded). Some clones in this sample may be carry-over from other donors' samples. CDR3s include the opening cysteine and the closing phenylalanine or tryptophan. A D gene is named only where the DNA matches it firmly. Some rows mark clone size as missing; the rest say once, few, many or name a class of expanded clone.

J: TRBJ1-1
size: NA
V: TRBV12-3/TRBV12-4
D: TRBD1
CDR3: CASSEGQVRAFF
DNA: TGTGCCAGCAGTGAAGGACAGGTTCGAGCTTTCTTT

J: TRBJ1-3
size: many
V: TRBV6-6
D: NA
CDR3: CASSSSQPSGKNTIYF
DNA: TGTGCCAGCAGTTCGAGCCAGCCATCCGGGAAAAACACCATATATTTT

J: TRBJ1-2
size: NA
V: TRBV6-2/TRBV6-3
D: NA
CDR3: CASSYGRDVYGYTF
DNA: TGTGCCAGCAGTTACGGCAGGGACGTATATGGCTACACCTTC

J: TRBJ1-5
size: many
V: TRBV7-2
D: NA
CDR3: CASSLASAGQPQHF
DNA: TGTGCCAGCAGCTTAGCCTCAGCAGGCCAGCCCCAGCATTTT

J: TRBJ2-1
size: NA
V: TRBV20-1
D: NA
CDR3: CSAGGLEEYNEQFF
DNA: TGCAGTGCGGGGGGGCTAGAGGAATACAATGAGCAGTTCTTC

J: TRBJ2-7
size: few
V: TRBV19
D: TRBD2
CDR3: CASSLRRLTSVSEVEQYF
DNA: TGTGCCAGTAGTCTCCGCCGCCTTACTAGCGTAAGCGAGGTCGAGCAGTACTTC

J: TRBJ2-7
size: many
V: TRBV7-9
D: NA
CDR3: CASSFSQLIYEQYF
DNA: TGTGCCAGCAGCTTTTCCCAGCTAATCTACGAGCAGTACTTC

J: TRBJ2-1
size: NA
V: TRBV24-1
D: TRBD2
CDR3: CATGPAGGRSEQFF
DNA: TGTGCCACTGGACCGGCGGGAGGAAGGAGTGAGCAGTTCTTC

J: TRBJ2-2
size: NA
V: TRBV28
D: NA
CDR3: CASSLRREELFF
DNA: TGTGCCAGCAGTTTACGAAGGGAGGAGCTGTTTTTT

J: TRBJ2-3
size: many
V: TRBV11-2
D: NA
CDR3: CASSPGPSRTGKRDTQYF
DNA: TGTGCCAGCAGCCCCGGCCCCTCCCGGACTGGGAAGAGAGATACGCAGTATTTT

J: TRBJ2-7
size: NA
V: TRBV20-1
D: NA
CDR3: CSASDSSSYEQYF
DNA: TGCAGTGCTAGTGACAGTTCCTCCTACGAGCAGTACTTC

J: TRBJ2-7
size: NA
V: TRBV20-1
D: NA
CDR3: CSARDIAGQGSHEQYF
DNA: TGCAGTGCTAGAGATATAGCGGGACAGGGTTCCCACGAGCAGTACTTC

J: TRBJ2-1
size: NA
V: TRBV4-1
D: TRBD2
CDR3: CASSKAGEDNNEQFF
DNA: TGTGCCAGCAGCAAAGCGGGAGAGGACAACAATGAGCAGTTCTTC

J: TRBJ1-2
size: few
V: TRBV6-6
D: NA
CDR3: CASSDPVGAGNYGYTF
DNA: TGTGCCAGCAGCGACCCGGTAGGGGCCGGAAACTATGGCTACACCTTC

J: TRBJ2-7
size: many
V: TRBV7-8
D: NA
CDR3: CASSSGGTAYEQYF
DNA: TGTGCCAGCAGCTCAGGAGGGACAGCCTACGAGCAGTACTTC

J: TRBJ2-7
size: NA
V: TRBV5-1
D: NA
CDR3: CASSLDTLDEQYF
DNA: TGCGCCAGCAGCTTGGACACCTTGGACGAGCAGTACTTC

J: TRBJ2-1
size: many
V: TRBV6-2/TRBV6-3
D: TRBD2
CDR3: CASSYAPAGVPDEQFF
DNA: TGTGCCAGCAGTTACGCCCCAGCGGGAGTCCCGGATGAGCAGTTCTTC

J: TRBJ2-4
size: once
V: TRBV6-5
D: NA
CDR3: CASSYSVARAKNIQYF
DNA: TGTGCCAGCAGTTACTCAGTCGCGCGGGCCAAAAACATTCAGTACTTC

J: TRBJ2-7
size: many
V: TRBV11-1
D: TRBD1
CDR3: CASSPGQGGFEQYF
DNA: TGTGCCAGCAGTCCGGGACAGGGAGGTTTCGAGCAGTACTTC

J: TRBJ1-2
size: NA
V: TRBV7-9
D: NA
CDR3: CASSLYGPEQDGYTF
DNA: TGTGCCAGCAGCTTATATGGGCCCGAGCAGGATGGCTACACCTTC

J: TRBJ1-3
size: many
V: TRBV7-9
D: TRBD1
CDR3: CASSPSGTGLSGNTIYF
DNA: TGTGCCAGCAGCCCATCCGGGACAGGGCTCTCTGGAAACACCATATATTTT

J: TRBJ2-2
size: NA
V: TRBV29-1
D: NA
CDR3: CSVVLFGHLNTGELFF
DNA: TGCAGCGTTGTCCTTTTCGGACACTTAAACACCGGGGAGCTGTTTTTT

J: TRBJ2-7
size: many
V: TRBV7-2
D: NA
CDR3: CASSLGGNYEQYF
DNA: TGTGCCAGCAGCTTAGGTGGGAACTACGAGCAGTACTTC

J: TRBJ1-1
size: few
V: TRBV29-1
D: NA
CDR3: CSAEGLGVATEAFF
DNA: TGCAGCGCCGAAGGCCTCGGGGTGGCCACTGAAGCTTTCTTT

J: TRBJ2-7
size: many
V: TRBV7-2
D: NA
CDR3: CASSLAGGPEQYF
DNA: TGTGCCAGCAGCTTAGCGGGGGGCCCCGAGCAGTACTTC

J: TRBJ2-6
size: many
V: TRBV6-5
D: NA
CDR3: CASSYSSPGGANVLTF
DNA: TGTGCCAGCAGTTACTCGAGTCCAGGTGGGGCCAACGTCCTGACTTTC

J: TRBJ1-2
size: NA
V: TRBV7-9
D: NA
CDR3: CASSYITGNYGYTF
DNA: TGTGCCAGCAGCTATATCACAGGGAACTATGGCTACACCTTC

J: TRBJ1-1
size: NA
V: TRBV19
D: NA
CDR3: CASSMKGGTEAFF
DNA: TGTGCCAGTAGTATGAAGGGCGGCACTGAAGCTTTCTTT

J: TRBJ2-5
size: NA
V: TRBV20-1
D: TRBD2
CDR3: CSARRLAGVETQYF
DNA: TGCAGTGCTAGGAGACTAGCGGGAGTGGAGACCCAGTACTTC

J: TRBJ2-3
size: many
V: TRBV27
D: NA
CDR3: CASSPGGGPSTDTQYF
DNA: TGTGCCAGCAGTCCCGGTGGCGGGCCTAGCACAGATACGCAGTATTTT

J: TRBJ2-1
size: few
V: TRBV11-3
D: TRBD2
CDR3: CASSHLAGGGEQFF
DNA: TGTGCCAGCAGCCATCTAGCGGGAGGAGGTGAGCAGTTCTTC

J: TRBJ2-3
size: NA
V: TRBV29-1
D: NA
CDR3: CSVPPRSGDTQYF
DNA: TGCAGCGTCCCCCCCCGAAGCGGGGATACGCAGTATTTT

J: TRBJ1-5
size: few
V: TRBV28
D: NA
CDR3: CASSRRDRNQPQHF
DNA: TGTGCCAGCAGTCGACGTGACAGAAATCAGCCCCAGCATTTT

J: TRBJ1-2
size: NA
V: TRBV13
D: NA
CDR3: CASSLVRGVDGYTF
DNA: TGTGCCAGCAGCTTAGTCCGGGGCGTAGATGGCTACACCTTC

J: TRBJ2-7
size: many
V: TRBV7-2
D: NA
CDR3: CASSWAGNLYEQYF
DNA: TGTGCCAGCAGCTGGGCAGGGAACCTTTACGAGCAGTACTTC

J: TRBJ2-7
size: NA
V: TRBV20-1
D: NA
CDR3: CSATGVVKGEQYF
DNA: TGCAGTGCCACCGGAGTAGTCAAGGGCGAGCAGTACTTC

J: TRBJ2-5
size: few
V: TRBV29-1
D: TRBD1
CDR3: CSVEIGDRGETQYF
DNA: TGCAGCGTTGAAATCGGGGACAGGGGTGAGACCCAGTACTTC

J: TRBJ2-1
size: many
V: TRBV7-2
D: TRBD2
CDR3: CASSLAQLAGDEQFF
DNA: TGTGCCAGCAGCTTAGCTCAGCTGGCGGGGGACGAGCAGTTCTTC

J: TRBJ2-4
size: few
V: TRBV6-2/TRBV6-3
D: NA
CDR3: CASSYLKNIQYF
DNA: TGTGCCAGCAGTTACCTCAAAAACATTCAGTACTTC

J: TRBJ2-5
size: NA
V: TRBV29-1
D: NA
CDR3: CSASPGLQGETQYF
DNA: TGCAGCGCTTCCCCCGGCCTGCAAGGGGAGACCCAGTACTTC

J: TRBJ2-7
size: NA
V: TRBV29-1
D: TRBD2
CDR3: CSAAGFSGVSYEQYF
DNA: TGCAGCGCCGCAGGATTTAGCGGGGTCTCCTACGAGCAGTACTTC

J: TRBJ2-7
size: few
V: TRBV28
D: TRBD1
CDR3: CASSSKTGSYEQYF
DNA: TGTGCCAGCAGTTCTAAGACAGGGTCGTACGAGCAGTACTTC

J: TRBJ2-1
size: few
V: TRBV29-1
D: TRBD2
CDR3: CSVETRLAGGPGNEQFF
DNA: TGCAGCGTTGAAACGAGACTAGCGGGAGGGCCGGGGAATGAGCAGTTCTTC

J: TRBJ1-1
size: NA
V: TRBV6-2/TRBV6-3
D: NA
CDR3: CASSPGTFVSGTEAFF
DNA: TGTGCCAGCAGCCCAGGGACATTCGTTTCGGGCACTGAAGCTTTCTTT

J: TRBJ1-4
size: few
V: TRBV7-6
D: NA
CDR3: CASSPSPVPNEKLFF
DNA: TGTGCCAGCAGCCCCAGCCCCGTTCCTAATGAAAAACTGTTTTTT

J: TRBJ2-2
size: many
V: TRBV7-8
D: TRBD1
CDR3: CASSLKDRGGPNTGELFF
DNA: TGTGCCAGCAGCTTAAAGGACAGGGGTGGCCCGAACACCGGGGAGCTGTTTTTT